A selection of T cell receptor beta chains follows, all from one sample in a study of breast tumors, draining lymph nodes, adjacent tissues. Via MiXCR, TCRdb re-called the multiplex PCR reads, giving one row per CDR3 protein. Among under 85,000 distinct CDR3 sequences listed, roughly 19% were seen once. Sequencing was performed on axillary lymph node tissue. These receptors were obtained from a female donor with breast cancer. Some clones in this sample may be carry-over from other donors' samples. Both conserved end residues are part of each CDR3. The D gene is left open where the match is weak.

NA | TRBJ2-2 | TRBV15 | 14 | CATSRLDVSGELFF
NA | TRBJ2-1 | TRBV3-1 | 15 | CASSQPSWTDNEQFF
NA | TRBJ2-4 | TRBV9 | 13 | CASSVGAKNIQYF
NA | TRBJ2-5 | TRBV7-8 | 13 | CASSLNPQGTQYF
NA | TRBJ1-2 | TRBV20-1 | 13 | CSARAAGRFGYTF
TRBD2 | TRBJ2-3 | TRBV5-1 | 17 | CASSLAGSGGPTDTQYF
TRBD2 | TRBJ2-1 | TRBV7-3 | 15 | CASSPLAGGSYEQFF
NA | TRBJ1-6 | TRBV7-2 | 15 | CASSFSRDRTSPLHF
TRBD2 | TRBJ2-2 | TRBV3-1 | 16 | CASSPQLAGVTGELFF
TRBD2 | TRBJ2-1 | TRBV4-2 | 18 | CASSHPTSADRGANEQFF
TRBD2 | TRBJ2-2 | TRBV4-2 | 17 | CASSLWDSGSSTGELFF
NA | TRBJ2-7 | TRBV7-9 | 14 | CASTKIGGSYEQYF
NA | TRBJ1-5 | TRBV19 | 15 | CASSMGAGFDQPQHF
TRBD2 | TRBJ2-7 | TRBV5-1 | 15 | CASSPGLAASYEQYF
TRBD2 | TRBJ2-7 | TRBV7-2 | 16 | CASSSQPTGGGGEQYF
NA | TRBJ2-3 | TRBV7-3 | 14 | CASSLRGTSDTQYF
TRBD2 | TRBJ2-1 | TRBV4-1 | 17 | CASSQGLAASRYNEQFF
TRBD1 | TRBJ2-7 | TRBV7-9 | 15 | CASSHDRGQLYEQYF
NA | TRBJ2-6 | TRBV4-1 | 18 | CASSQAPTPSSGANVLTF
TRBD2 | TRBJ2-1 | TRBV28 | 13 | CASTSGGHNEQFF
NA | TRBJ2-1 | TRBV25-1 | 14 | CASSLRGGWGEQFF
NA | TRBJ1-5 | TRBV5-6 | 15 | CASSLFGSSIQPQHF
TRBD1 | TRBJ2-7 | TRBV5-1 | 14 | CASSLVGQGYEQYF
TRBD1 | TRBJ2-7 | TRBV28 | 13 | CASWDRENYEQYF
NA | TRBJ1-3 | TRBV7-2 | 13 | CASTRTYGNTIYF
TRBD2 | TRBJ2-7 | TRBV20-1 | 13 | CSASTSGSYEQYF
NA | TRBJ1-6 | TRBV7-2 | 14 | CASKASSYNSPLHF
TRBD2 | TRBJ2-3 | TRBV19 | 14 | CASTPGGVGGTQYF
NA | TRBJ1-3 | TRBV3-1 | 14 | CASSETGSGNTIYF